The entry that follows covers one TCR beta chain sequence. The antigen is undetermined. J gave up 3 bases and V 8 bases, and 9 bases lay outside the gene matches. The germline V gene encodes CDR1 SQVTM and CDR2 ANQGSEA. The CDR3 length is 14 residues. Clones were read by immunoSEQ multiplex PCR, and TCRdb kept only the in-frame ones, dropping some. Here the sample spans roughly 2,400 clones, 20% to 30% being singletons. The sample is drawn from a study of T cells in localized non-small cell lung cancer. Study-wide points: A median of about 58 of the top 100 tumor clones appeared in adjacent lung, which was paired and uninvolved. Clonality peaked in uninvolved adjacent lung rather than tumor. Higher T cell density in the blood was associated with longer overall survival, whereas higher adjacent-lung clonality associated with shorter survival. Only one tumor region went through sequencing, so heterogeneity may still be there.

Sequencing was performed on lung tumor tissue, taken before any cancer treatment. The chain uses TRBV29-1 and TRBJ2-3; TRBD1 matches at 9 bases. The sequence was obtained from an older female donor with stage I lung adenocarcinoma. The CDR3 DNA follows: TGCAGCATACGACAGGGGGGGAAGACAGATACGCAGTATTTT. The encoded protein is CSIRQGGKTDTQYF.